Below, one T cell receptor beta chain is given with its context. What it binds is not known. This sample was taken from a study of T cell responses to AZD1222 COVID-19 vaccine. Second doses were pooled across both intervals (about 4 or about 12 weeks). This CDR3 is 13 amino acids long. The repertoire was sequenced with immunoSEQ multiplex PCR; TCRdb's copy has only in-frame clones and lacks some. The sample includes 60,000 to 90,000 clones, 87% of them seen just once. Study-level results: An increase in Spike-specific TCR breadth and depth was observed after two AZD1222 doses. The donors showed a predominance of white British ancestry and of females, with possible underestimation of clonal diversity.

This chain connects TRBV7-5 to TRBJ2-7; the table's D call TRBD1 went unverified against the DNA. TRBV7-5 corresponds to a pseudogene. The sample in question was peripheral blood, obtained 28 days after the second AZD1222 dose. The sequence derives from an adult who received the AZD1222 COVID-19 vaccine. The DNA for the CDR3 is TGTGCCAGAAGGCGCCGGGACAGGGGCGAGCAGTACTTC. Amino acids: CARRRRDRGEQYF.